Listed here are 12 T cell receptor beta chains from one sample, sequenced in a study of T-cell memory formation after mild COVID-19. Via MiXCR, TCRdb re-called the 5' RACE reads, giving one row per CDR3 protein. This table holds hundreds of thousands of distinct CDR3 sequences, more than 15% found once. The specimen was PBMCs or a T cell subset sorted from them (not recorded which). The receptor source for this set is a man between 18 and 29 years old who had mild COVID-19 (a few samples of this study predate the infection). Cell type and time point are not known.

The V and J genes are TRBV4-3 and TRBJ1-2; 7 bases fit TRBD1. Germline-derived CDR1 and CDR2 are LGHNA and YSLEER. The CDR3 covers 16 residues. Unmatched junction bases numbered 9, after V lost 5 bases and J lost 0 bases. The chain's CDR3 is CASSFSPGQPNYGYTF. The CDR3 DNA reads TGCGCCAGCAGCTTTTCGCCGGGACAGCCTAACTATGGCTACACCTTC.

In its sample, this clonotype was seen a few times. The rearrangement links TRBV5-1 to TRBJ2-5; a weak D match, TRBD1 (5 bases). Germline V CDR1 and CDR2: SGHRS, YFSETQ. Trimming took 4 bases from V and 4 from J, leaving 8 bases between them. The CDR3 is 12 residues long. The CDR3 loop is CASSHGAETQYF. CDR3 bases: TGCGCCAGCAGCCATGGGGCAGAGACCCAGTACTTC.

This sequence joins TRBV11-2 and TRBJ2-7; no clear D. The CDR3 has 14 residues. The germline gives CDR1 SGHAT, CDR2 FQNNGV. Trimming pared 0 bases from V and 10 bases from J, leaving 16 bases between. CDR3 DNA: TGTGCCAGCAGCTTAGATGGACCCTCAGGCGGACAGTACGTC. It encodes CASSLDGPSGGQYV.

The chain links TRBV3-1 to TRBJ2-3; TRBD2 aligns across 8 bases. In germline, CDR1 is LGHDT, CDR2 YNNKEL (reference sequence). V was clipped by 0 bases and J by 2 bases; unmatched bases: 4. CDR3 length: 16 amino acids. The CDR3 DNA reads TGTGCCAGCAGCCAAGAGTCGACTAGCGACACAGATACGCAGTATTTT. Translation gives CASSQESTSDTDTQYF.

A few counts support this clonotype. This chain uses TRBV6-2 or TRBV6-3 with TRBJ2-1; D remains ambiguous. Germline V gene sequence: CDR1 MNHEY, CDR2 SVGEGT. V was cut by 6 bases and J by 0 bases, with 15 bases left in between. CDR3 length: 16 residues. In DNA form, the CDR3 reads TGTGCCAGCAGCCCCCGGACCCATGTCTCCTACAATGAGCAGTTCTTC. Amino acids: CASSPRTHVSYNEQFF.

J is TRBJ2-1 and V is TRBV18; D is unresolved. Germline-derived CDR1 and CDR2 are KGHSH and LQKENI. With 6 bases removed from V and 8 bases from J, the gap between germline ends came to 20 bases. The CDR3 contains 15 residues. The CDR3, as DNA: TGTGCCAGCTCCCAGCTAGGCGGTATCCTCTATGAGCAGTTCTTC. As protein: CASSQLGGILYEQFF.

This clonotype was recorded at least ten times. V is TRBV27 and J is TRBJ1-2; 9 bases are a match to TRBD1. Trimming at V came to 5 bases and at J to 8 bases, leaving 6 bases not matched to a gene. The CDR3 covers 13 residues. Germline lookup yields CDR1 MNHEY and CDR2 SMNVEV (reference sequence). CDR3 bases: TGTGCCAGCAGTCCGGGGACAGGGAACGGCTACACCTTC. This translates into CASSPGTGNGYTF.

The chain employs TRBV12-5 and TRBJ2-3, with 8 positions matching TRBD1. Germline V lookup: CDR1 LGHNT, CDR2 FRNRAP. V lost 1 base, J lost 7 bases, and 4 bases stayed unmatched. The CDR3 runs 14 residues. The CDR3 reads CASGLDRTGYTQYF. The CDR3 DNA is TGTGCTAGTGGTTTGGATCGGACAGGGTATACGCAGTATTTT. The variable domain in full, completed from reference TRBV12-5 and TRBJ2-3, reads DARVTQTPRHKVTEMGQEVTMRCQPILGHNTVFWYRQTMMQGLELLAYFRNRAPLDDSGMPKDRFSAEMPDATLATLKIQPSEPRDSAVYFCASGLDRTGYTQYFGPGTRLTVL.

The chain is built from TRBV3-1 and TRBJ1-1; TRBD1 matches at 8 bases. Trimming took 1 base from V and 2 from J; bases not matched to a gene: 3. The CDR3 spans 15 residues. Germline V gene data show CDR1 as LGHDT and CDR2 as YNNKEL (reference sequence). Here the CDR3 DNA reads TGTGCCAGCAGCCAAGCCGGACAGGGTAACACTGAAGCTTTCTTT. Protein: CASSQAGQGNTEAFF. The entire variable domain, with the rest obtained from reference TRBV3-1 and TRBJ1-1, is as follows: DTAVSQTPKYLVTQMGNDKSIKCEQNLGHDTMYWYKQDSKKFLKIMFSYNNKELIINETVPNRFSPKSPDKAHLNLHINSLELGDSAVYFCASSQAGQGNTEAFFGQGTRLTVV.

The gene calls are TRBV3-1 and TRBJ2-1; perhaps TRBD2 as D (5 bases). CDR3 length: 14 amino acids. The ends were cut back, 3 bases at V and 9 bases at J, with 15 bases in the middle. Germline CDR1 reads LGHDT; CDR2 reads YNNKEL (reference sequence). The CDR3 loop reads CASSHATGRGEQFF. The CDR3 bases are TGTGCCAGCAGCCATGCCACCGGACGGGGTGAGCAGTTCTTC.

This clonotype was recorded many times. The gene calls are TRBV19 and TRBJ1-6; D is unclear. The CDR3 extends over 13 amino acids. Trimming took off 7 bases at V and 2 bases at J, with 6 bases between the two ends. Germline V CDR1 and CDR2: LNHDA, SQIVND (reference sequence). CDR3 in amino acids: CASNRAYNSPLHF. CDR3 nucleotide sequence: TGTGCCAGTAACCGAGCCTATAATTCACCCCTCCACTTT.

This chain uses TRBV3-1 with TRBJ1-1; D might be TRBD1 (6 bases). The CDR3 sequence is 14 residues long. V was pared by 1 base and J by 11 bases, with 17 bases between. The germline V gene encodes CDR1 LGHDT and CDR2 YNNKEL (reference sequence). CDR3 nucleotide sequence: TGTGCCAGCAGCCAAGGGTTGACAGGTCGGTCCGCTTTCTTT. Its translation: CASSQGLTGRSAFF.